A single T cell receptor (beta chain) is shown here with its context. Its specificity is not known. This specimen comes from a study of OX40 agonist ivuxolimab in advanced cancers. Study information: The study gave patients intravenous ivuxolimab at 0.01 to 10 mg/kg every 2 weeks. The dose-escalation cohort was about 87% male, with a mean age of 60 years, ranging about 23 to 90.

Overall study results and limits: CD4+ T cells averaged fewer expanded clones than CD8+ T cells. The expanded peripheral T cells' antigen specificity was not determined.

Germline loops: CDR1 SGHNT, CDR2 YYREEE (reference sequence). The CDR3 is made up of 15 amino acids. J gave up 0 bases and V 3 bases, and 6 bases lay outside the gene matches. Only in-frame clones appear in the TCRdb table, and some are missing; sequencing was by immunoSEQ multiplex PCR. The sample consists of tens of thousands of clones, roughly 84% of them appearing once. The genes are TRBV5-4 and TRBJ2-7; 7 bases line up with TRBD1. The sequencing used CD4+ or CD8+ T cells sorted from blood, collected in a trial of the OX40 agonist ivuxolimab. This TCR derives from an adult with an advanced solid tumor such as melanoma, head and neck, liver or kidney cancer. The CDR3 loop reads CASSSGTATSYEQYF. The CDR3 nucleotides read TGTGCCAGCAGCTCTGGGACAGCCACCTCCTACGAGCAGTACTTC.